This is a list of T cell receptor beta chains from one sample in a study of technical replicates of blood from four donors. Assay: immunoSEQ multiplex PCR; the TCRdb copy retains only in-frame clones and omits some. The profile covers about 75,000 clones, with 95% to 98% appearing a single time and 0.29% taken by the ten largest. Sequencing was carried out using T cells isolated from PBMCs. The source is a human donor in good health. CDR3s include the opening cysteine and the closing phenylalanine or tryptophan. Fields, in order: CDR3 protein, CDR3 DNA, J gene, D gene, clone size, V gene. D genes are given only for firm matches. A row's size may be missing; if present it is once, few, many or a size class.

CASTSAGTPNYGYTF | TGTGCCAGTACCTCGGCCGGGACACCTAACTATGGCTACACCTTC | TRBJ1-2 | . | . | TRBV19
CSVELLAGVYNEQFF | TGCAGCGTTGAGCTACTAGCGGGAGTCTACAATGAGCAGTTCTTC | TRBJ2-1 | TRBD2 | . | TRBV29-1
CATTPQLATYNEQFF | TGTGCCACCACCCCCCAGCTAGCCACCTACAATGAGCAGTTCTTC | TRBJ2-1 | . | . | TRBV5-4
CASSQLTGGIETQYF | TGCGCCAGCAGCCAGCTTACAGGGGGCATAGAGACCCAGTACTTC | TRBJ2-5 | TRBD1 | . | TRBV4-3
CSTGFADTQYF | TGCAGTACAGGGTTCGCAGATACGCAGTATTTT | TRBJ2-3 | . | . | TRBV20-1
CATIRQLATNEKLFF | TGTGCCACCATAAGACAGCTTGCAACTAATGAAAAACTGTTTTTT | TRBJ1-4 | . | . | TRBV15
CASSFGQGLFF | TGTGCCAGCAGTTTTGGACAAGGTCTGTTTTTT | TRBJ1-4 | . | once | TRBV28
CAGGEQWNQPQHF | TGTGCCGGGGGCGAGCAGTGGAATCAGCCCCAGCATTTT | TRBJ1-5 | . | . | TRBV6-1
CASSVRQGAQYF | TGTGCCAGCAGCGTCCGACAGGGGGCGCAGTATTTT | TRBJ2-3 | TRBD1 | . | TRBV9
CASSHNLDRDTEAFF | TGTGCCAGCAGTCACAACTTAGACAGGGACACTGAAGCTTTCTTT | TRBJ1-1 | TRBD1 | . | TRBV6-1
CASSYGGETQYF | TGCGCCAGCAGTTACGGCGGGGAGACCCAGTACTTC | TRBJ2-5 | . | . | TRBV10-2
CASSESRDNPFMDTEAFF | TGCGCCAGCAGTGAGTCCCGGGACAACCCATTCATGGACACTGAAGCTTTCTTT | TRBJ1-1 | . | . | TRBV10-1
CASSVAGTGAYEQYF | TGTGCCAGCAGCGTCGCGGGGACGGGGGCCTACGAGCAGTACTTC | TRBJ2-7 | . | once | TRBV9
CASSVNLGGRPNTGELFF | TGTGCCAGCAGCGTAAACCTCGGGGGTCGACCGAACACCGGGGAGCTGTTTTTT | TRBJ2-2 | . | . | TRBV9
CASWDRGSGANVLTF | TGTGCCAGTTGGGACAGGGGCTCTGGGGCCAACGTCCTGACTTTC | TRBJ2-6 | TRBD1 | . | TRBV14
CASSRGLGRQETQYF | TGTGCCAGCAGCCGCGGACTAGGACGCCAAGAGACCCAGTACTTC | TRBJ2-5 | TRBD2 | . | TRBV7-3
CARISGTGGHEQYF | TGTGCCAGGATATCCGGGACAGGGGGCCACGAGCAGTACTTC | TRBJ2-7 | TRBD1 | . | TRBV6-1
CAISSFQAGDSEAFF | TGTGCCATCAGTTCCTTCCAAGCTGGTGACAGCGAAGCTTTCTTT | TRBJ1-1 | . | once | TRBV10-3
CASSEDQLAGELFF | TGTGCCAGCAGTGAAGATCAGTTGGCCGGGGAGCTGTTTTTT | TRBJ2-2 | . | . | TRBV6-5
CASLDRGGGNEQFF | TGTGCCAGCCTCGATAGGGGGGGTGGCAATGAGCAGTTCTTC | TRBJ2-1 | . | . | TRBV5-8
CASSLSGYRTEQYF | TGTGCCAGCAGTTTATCCGGCTACAGGACCGAGCAGTACTTC | TRBJ2-7 | . | once | TRBV27
CASSREEGDEQYF | TGTGCCAGCAGCAGAGAAGAGGGGGACGAGCAGTACTTC | TRBJ2-7 | . | . | TRBV6-4
CASSPEAQAGELFF | TGTGCCAGCAGCCCTGAGGCCCAAGCCGGGGAGCTGTTTTTT | TRBJ2-2 | . | . | TRBV13
CASSLILNEQFF | TGTGCCAGCAGCTTGATCCTCAATGAGCAGTTCTTC | TRBJ2-1 | . | . | TRBV5-4
CASSFYSNEKLFF | TGTGCCAGCAGCTTTTACAGTAATGAAAAACTGTTTTTT | TRBJ1-4 | . | . | TRBV13
CASSLRTSGRITREQFF | TGTGCCAGCAGCTTGAGGACTAGCGGGAGGATCACTCGTGAGCAGTTCTTC | TRBJ2-1 | TRBD2 | . | TRBV7-2
CASSQDLAGTEYNEQFF | TGCGCCAGCAGCCAAGATCTCGCCGGGACTGAATACAATGAGCAGTTCTTC | TRBJ2-1 | . | . | TRBV4-3
CASSEYEKEQFF | TGTGCCAGCAGTGAATACGAGAAAGAGCAGTTCTTC | TRBJ2-1 | . | . | TRBV25-1
CASRGQGAYEQYF | TGTGCCAGCAGAGGACAGGGGGCTTACGAGCAGTACTTC | TRBJ2-7 | TRBD1 | . | TRBV28
CSVGKAGGSYEQYF | TGCAGCGTTGGAAAGGCGGGAGGGTCCTACGAGCAGTACTTC | TRBJ2-7 | TRBD2 | . | TRBV29-1
CASSHSGGNEQFF | TGCGCCAGCAGCCATTCAGGGGGGAATGAGCAGTTCTTC | TRBJ2-1 | . | once | TRBV4-1
CASSQVGQGARDTQYF | TGCGCCAGCAGCCAAGTTGGACAGGGGGCGCGGGATACGCAGTATTTT | TRBJ2-3 | TRBD1 | . | TRBV4-3
CASSDRRGGSYEQYF | TGTGCCAGCAGTGACCGCCGGGGGGGCTCCTACGAGCAGTACTTC | TRBJ2-7 | TRBD2 | . | TRBV6-1
CASSQDGTGVYEQYF | TGCGCCAGCAGCCAAGATGGGACAGGGGTGTACGAGCAGTACTTC | TRBJ2-7 | TRBD1 | . | TRBV4-3
CASSRDRDEQFF | TGTGCCAGCAGTCGGGACAGGGATGAGCAGTTCTTC | TRBJ2-1 | TRBD1 | once | TRBV6-1
CASRSGTAFTGELFF | TGTGCCAGCAGATCCGGGACAGCTTTCACCGGGGAGCTGTTTTTT | TRBJ2-2 | TRBD1 | . | TRBV6-1
CASSLALGAEAFF | TGTGCCAGCAGCTTAGCCCTAGGGGCAGAAGCTTTCTTT | TRBJ1-1 | . | . | TRBV7-6
CASSSPDEGDEQYF | TGTGCCAGCAGCTCCCCTGATGAGGGGGACGAGCAGTACTTC | TRBJ2-7 | . | . | TRBV13
CASSLATGTSTNEQFF | TGTGCCAGCAGCTTGGCGACCGGGACTAGTACCAATGAGCAGTTCTTC | TRBJ2-1 | TRBD2 | once | TRBV5-8
CASSRVRGSYNEQFF | TGTGCCAGCAGCCGAGTCAGGGGCTCCTACAATGAGCAGTTCTTC | TRBJ2-1 | . | . | TRBV7-3
CASPYSGTGGYEQYF | TGTGCCAGTCCTTATTCCGGGACAGGCGGCTACGAGCAGTACTTC | TRBJ2-7 | TRBD1 | . | TRBV6-4